Listed here are 10 T cell receptor beta chains from one sample, sequenced in a study of T cell responses to AZD1222 COVID-19 vaccine. Here immunoSEQ multiplex PCR was the method, and the copy in TCRdb shows in-frame clones only, minus some. The sample has about 140,000 clones, 75% to 90% seen once; the top ten hold roughly 1.7%. The input for sequencing was peripheral blood, taken on day 0 of AZD1222 vaccination. The source is an adult in good health.

The V and J genes are TRBV12-5 and TRBJ2-1; D gene unclear. The CDR3 consists of 11 residues. The germline gives CDR1 LGHNT, CDR2 FRNRAP. Trimming cost V 3 bases and J 3 bases, with 0 bases left between them. Here the CDR3 reads CASGFYNEQFF. CDR3 bases: TGTGCTAGTGGTTTCTACAATGAGCAGTTCTTC.

The gene calls are TRBV7-6 and TRBJ1-1; no definite D call. In germline, CDR1 is SGHVS, CDR2 FNYEAQ. V was trimmed by 5 bases and J by 0 bases, leaving 10 bases between them. This CDR3 has 14 amino acids. This chain's CDR3 is CASSREALNTEAFF. DNA of the CDR3: TGTGCCAGCAGCCGTGAAGCGTTGAACACTGAAGCTTTCTTT.

J is TRBJ2-3 and V is TRBV19; D is unclear. The ends were cut back, 4 bases at V and 1 base at J, with 15 bases in the middle. CDR1 and CDR2 (germline): LNHDA, SQIVND (reference sequence). This CDR3 has 16 amino acids. DNA for the CDR3: TGTGCCAGTAGTAATACCGGGTCCTTTCGCACAGATACGCAGTATTTT. Translated, it gives CASSNTGSFRTDTQYF. Full variable domain (rest looked up from reference TRBV19 and TRBJ2-3): DGGITQSPKYLFRKEGQNVTLSCEQNLNHDAMYWYRQDPGQGLRLIYYSQIVNDFQKGDIAEGYSVSREKKESFPLTVTSAQKNPTAFYLCASSNTGSFRTDTQYFGPGTRLTVL.

This chain connects TRBV2 to TRBJ2-1, with 10 bases that match TRBD1. The CDR3 runs to 15 residues. With 6 bases clipped from V and 10 bases from J, the junction kept 12 bases outside the gene matches. From germline, CDR1 is SNHLY and CDR2 FYNNEI. The CDR3 spells CASSDRTGGIKEQFF. CDR3 nucleotides: TGTGCCAGCAGCGATAGGACAGGGGGTATAAAGGAGCAGTTCTTC.

The chain uses TRBV9 and TRBJ2-2; tentatively, D is TRBD2 (6 bases). The CDR3 covers 16 residues. In germline, CDR1 is SGDLS, CDR2 YYNGEE. V shed 5 bases and J shed 0 bases, with 14 bases lying between them. CDR3 in amino acids: CASRAEGLPNTGELFF. CDR3 sequence (DNA): TGTGCCAGCAGGGCAGAGGGACTTCCGAACACCGGGGAGCTGTTTTTT.

This chain uses TRBV5-4 with TRBJ1-2, with D hard to call. The V and J ends lost 0 bases and 1 base respectively, with 7 bases between them. This CDR3 comprises 14 residues. The germline gives CDR1 SGHNT, CDR2 YYREEE (reference sequence). The CDR3 DNA sequence: TGTGCCAGCAGCTTGGACGGACTTAACTATGGCTACACCTTC. It translates to CASSLDGLNYGYTF.

V and J are TRBV6-5 and TRBJ2-5, with D unclear. Germline V lookup: CDR1 MNHEY, CDR2 SVGAGI. The V and J ends lost 7 bases and 5 bases respectively, with 8 bases between them. The CDR3 covers 11 residues. DNA of the CDR3: TGTGCCAGCATGGGCAGGGAGACCCAGTACTTC. This encodes CASMGRETQYF.

J is TRBJ1-6 and V is TRBV7-2; D ambiguous. The germline V gene has CDR1 SGHTA and CDR2 FQGNSA. V was shortened by 7 bases and J by 2 bases, with 12 bases between the two germline ends. CDR3 size: 15 residues. The CDR3: CASTHTSTYNSPLHF. The CDR3 bases are TGTGCCAGCACCCATACGTCTACCTATAATTCACCCCTCCACTTT.

This clone was observed once. This sequence joins TRBV3-1 (or the pseudogene TRBV3-2) and TRBJ1-1; D not certain. Germline V gene sequence: CDR1 LGHDT, CDR2 YNNKEL (reference sequence). V dropped 2 bases and J dropped 0 bases, with 4 bases sitting between them. The CDR3 runs 13 residues. CDR3 bases: TGTGCCAGCAGCCAATTCGTGAACACTGAAGCTTTCTTT. Translating gives CASSQFVNTEAFF.

The chain uses TRBV11-2 and TRBJ1-4; perhaps TRBD1 as D (6 bases). CDR3 length: 16 amino acids. The V end lost 5 bases, the J end lost 5 bases, and 18 bases lay between the germline ends. Per the germline V gene, CDR1 is SGHAT and CDR2 is FQNNGV. The CDR3 is CASSDRGGNRNEKLFF. The CDR3 DNA is TGTGCCAGCAGCGATAGGGGGGGGAACAGGAATGAAAAACTGTTTTTT.